Given below is one T cell receptor beta chain in context. There is no known antigen for this receptor. No per-base quality is available; no much larger clone lies one base away. The sample comes from a study of OX40 agonist ivuxolimab in advanced cancers. Study-level background: Ivuxolimab was an agonistic, fully human IgG2 monoclonal antibody directed against OX40 (CD134), a costimulatory receptor. Intravenous ivuxolimab was administered to patients every 2 weeks at six dose levels: 0.01, 0.1, 0.3, 1.5, 3 and 10 mg/kg. Of the 50 to 55 patients in dose escalation, 19 had hepatocellular carcinoma, about 15 had melanoma, 9 had renal cell carcinoma and 9 had head and neck cancer. A male proportion of under 85% and a mean age of about 60 years, ranging from about 20 to 80, were recorded for the dose-escalation cohort. Prior anti-PD-1, anti-PD-L1 or anti-CTLA-4 therapy was permitted, and checkpoint inhibitors had been received by under 50% of dose-escalation patients. Partial responses occurred in three dose-escalation patients: two with cutaneous melanoma and one with hepatocellular carcinoma. The point of sequencing TCRbeta in the periphery was to test whether ivuxolimab changed TCR sequence diversity and drove clonal T-cell expansion. The monotherapy dose-escalation portion (N ≈ 56 patients) of the phase I ivuxolimab trial is reported in the paper.

The trial excluded patients who had a history of autoimmune disease or who were on systemic immunosuppression. Peripheral blood for TCR sequencing was collected from all dose cohorts at baseline, on cycle 4 day 1, and on cycle 7 day 1. Samples came from an open-label, multicenter, first-in-human phase I dose-escalation trial of ivuxolimab. Adults with locally advanced or metastatic melanoma, renal cell carcinoma, hepatocellular carcinoma or head and neck squamous cell carcinoma were enrolled in the trial. Before TCR sequencing, CD4+ and CD8+ T cells were separately sorted from peripheral blood. For sequencing of the TCRbeta CDR3 region, genomic DNA was extracted from the sorted cells. The immunoSEQ Assay was used to sequence the TCRbeta CDR3 regions. In TCRdb, the immuneACCESS table is reduced to in-frame sequences with V and J assigned. These tables do not hold every clone; where another copy was compared, an unresolved V gene accounts for under half, and the others remain unexplained. A total of around 120,000 clones appear in this sample, around 87% of them only once. The ten largest clones add up to about 0.55% of the sample.

CDR1 MNHNY and CDR2 SVGAGI are derived from the germline V gene (reference sequence). Its CDR3 holds 14 amino acids, cysteine through phenylalanine. Only the CDR3 portion is preserved as DNA: 42 bases, with reading frame beginning at the first base. V is pared back by 0 bases and J by 12 bases, with 18 bases lying between the germline termini. Overall results and qualifications from the work: At doses of 0.1 to 3.0 mg/kg, clonal expansion of both CD4+ and CD8+ T cells in blood was seen between baseline and week 6. After ivuxolimab, CD8+ T cells had more expanded clones than CD4+ T cells on average. Partial responders in the 0.1-3.0 mg/kg groups had among the lowest normalized peripheral clonal expansion, especially among CD8+ T cells. Low levels of normalized T-cell clonal expansion were also seen in some nonresponding patients. Antigen specificity was not determined for the clonally expanded peripheral T cells.

The V and J genes are TRBV6-6 and TRBJ2-7; the D call could be TRBD1 or TRBD2, with each sharing 7 bases. This receptor was taken from an adult with an advanced solid tumor such as melanoma, head and neck, liver or kidney cancer. The material was CD4+ or CD8+ T cells sorted from blood, obtained in a trial of the OX40 agonist ivuxolimab. The encoded CDR3 is CASSYSPGGGRGYF. At the DNA level, the sequence is TGTGCCAGCAGTTACTCGCCAGGGGGGGGCCGGGGGTACTTC.